Described below is a single T cell receptor beta chain sequence and its context. The data derive from a study of T cell changes during pregnancy in multiple sclerosis. Assay used: immunoSEQ multiplex PCR; TCRdb lists only in-frame clones, some missing. The data hold roughly 99,000 clones, with roughly 94% observed a single time. Specimen: peripheral blood, collected after pregnancy. The TCR comes from a female donor in good health, enrolled as a control in a pregnancy study.

The CDR3 DNA is TGTGCCAGCAGTGACCGGACACGGCTCTACGAGCAGTACTTC. Protein: CASSDRTRLYEQYF. This sequence joins TRBV2 and TRBJ2-7, with D maybe TRBD1 (5 bases). The CDR3 contains 14 residues. Trimming pared 3 bases from V and 3 bases from J, leaving 12 bases between. Germline loops: CDR1 SNHLY, CDR2 FYNNEI.